Shown below are 32 T cell receptor beta chains from a single sample sequenced in a study of blood T cells in healthy people across ages. Combining a sample-barcoded 5' primer with a J-beta primer mix, a second PCR ran for 7 to 11 cycles. TCRdb itself ran the 5' RACE reads through MiXCR, one entry per CDR3 protein. The sample has over 1,500,000 distinct CDR3 sequences; about two fifths are singletons. Source material: blood. These receptors originate from a human donor in good health.

This clonotype was counted a few times. V is TRBV29-1 and J is TRBJ2-7; D not resolved. The length of the CDR3 is 14 residues. V dropped 4 bases and J dropped 0 bases, with 13 bases sitting between them. CDR1 and CDR2 from the germline V gene are SQVTM and ANQGSEA. Written as DNA, the CDR3 is TGCAGCGTTGTCAGAGATTGGTCCTCCTACGAGCAGTACTTC. Translating it yields CSVVRDWSSYEQYF.

This clonotype turned up a few times. V and J are TRBV6-2 or TRBV6-3 and TRBJ2-1; TRBD2 matches at 13 bases. Germline lookup yields CDR1 MNHEY and CDR2 SVGEGT. The CDR3 spans 15 residues. The ends lost 6 bases at V and 6 bases at J; junction bases unmatched: 5. The CDR3 bases are TGTGCCAGCAGACTAGCGGGGGGGCCATTCAATGAGCAGTTCTTC. Residues: CASRLAGGPFNEQFF.

The genes are TRBV12-3 or TRBV12-4 and TRBJ1-1, with 7 bases matching TRBD1. The CDR3 spans 16 residues. Trimming took 4 bases from V and 7 from J; bases not matched to a gene: 15. CDR3 loop: CASSSLLGRDRDEAFF. CDR3 in DNA: TGTGCCAGCAGTTCTCTCCTAGGTCGCGACAGGGATGAAGCTTTCTTT.

The V gene is TRBV6-6, the J gene TRBJ2-4; perhaps TRBD1 as D (6 bases). The J call could be wrong; TRBJ2-7 is a better fit for the DNA end. The V gene's germline CDR1 is MNHNY and CDR2 SVGAGI (reference sequence). This CDR3 contains 14 residues. CDR3 sequence reads: CASSYLGQNYEQYF. CDR3 in DNA: TGTGCCAGCAGTTACCTGGGACAAAACTACGAGCAGTACTTC.

CDR3 coding DNA: TGTGCCAGCAGCCACGACAGGGGGGTCTACAATGAGCAGTTCTTC. Protein product: CASSHDRGVYNEQFF. The V and J genes are TRBV3-1 and TRBJ2-1; 9 nucleotides match TRBD1. The V gene end was trimmed by 3 bases and the J gene end by 3 bases; junction bases not matched to a gene: 3. The CDR3 is made up of 15 amino acids. Germline V CDR1 and CDR2: LGHDT, YNNKEL (reference sequence).

This sequence joins TRBV10-3 and TRBJ2-5; a possible D gene is TRBD1 (5 bases). CDR3 length equals 13 residues. V was shortened by 3 bases and J by 7 bases, with 12 bases between the two germline ends. CDR1 and CDR2 (germline): ENHRY, SYGVKD. The CDR3 sequence: CAISEGVPGTQYF. DNA for the CDR3: TGTGCCATCAGTGAAGGGGTCCCCGGGACCCAGTACTTC.

A few counts support this clonotype. The V call is TRBV4-3, the J call TRBJ1-2; TRBD1 matches at 7 bases. Per germline, CDR1 LGHNA and CDR2 YSLEER. This CDR3 contains 14 residues. The ends lost 4 bases at V and 7 bases at J; junction bases unmatched: 9. The CDR3 is CASSPRGGGLGYTF. Here the CDR3 DNA reads TGCGCCAGCAGCCCCCGCGGAGGGGGCCTTGGCTACACCTTC.

This clonotype was seen a few times. The rearrangement joins TRBV7-2 to TRBJ2-3; 9 nucleotides align to TRBD2. The CDR3 loop spans 14 amino acids. J lost 6 bases, V lost 5 bases, and 6 bases had no gene match. CDR1 and CDR2 (germline): SGHTA, FQGNSA. As DNA, the CDR3 is TGTGCCAGCAGCATTTGGACTAGCGCGGATACGCAGTATTTT. This codes for CASSIWTSADTQYF. Combining the CDR3 with reference TRBV7-2 and TRBJ2-3 gives the whole variable domain GAGVSQSPSNKVTEKGKDVELRCDPISGHTALYWYRQSLGQGLEFLIYFQGNSAPDKSGLPSDRFSAERTGGSVSTLTIQRTQQEDSAVYLCASSIWTSADTQYFGPGTRLTVL.

The chain carries TRBV10-3 and TRBJ2-7, with TRBD2 identical over 12 bases. CDR1 ENHRY and CDR2 SYGVKD come from the germline V gene. V dropped 7 bases and J dropped 5; count of bases not matched to a gene: 9. The CDR3 length is 15 residues. The CDR3 loop reads CAITKGRTSGDEQYF. The CDR3 coding sequence is TGTGCCATCACTAAGGGGAGGACTAGCGGGGACGAGCAGTACTTC.

The rearrangement links TRBV7-3 to TRBJ2-1; 16 bases fit TRBD2. The CDR3 runs 17 residues. V dropped 4 bases and J dropped 7; count of bases not matched to a gene: 7. CDR1 is SGHTA and CDR2 is FQGTGA in the germline V gene. In nucleotides, the CDR3 is TGTGCCAGCAGCTCACCGGGACTAGCGGGGGGGTTTAATGAGCAGTTCTTC. This encodes CASSSPGLAGGFNEQFF.

This clonotype was detected a few times. V gene TRBV4-1 combines with J gene TRBJ2-5; D perhaps matches TRBD1 (6 bases). CDR3 length: 19 amino acids. CDR1 is MGHRA, CDR2 YSYEKL, per germline. V shed 3 bases and J shed 5 bases, with 28 bases lying between them. The DNA for the CDR3 is TGCGCCAGCAGCCATCCCCTATGGGGCGACCCTACACAGGGTGAGACCCAGTACTTC. This gives the protein CASSHPLWGDPTQGETQYF.

V usage is TRBV21-1 and J usage is TRBJ2-5; the DNA was not used to check the table's D call, TRBD1. TRBV21-1 is recorded as a pseudogene. The CDR3 consists of 13 residues. In nucleotides, the CDR3 is TGTGCCAGCAGCATTTTAACAGGGAAGACCCAGTACTTC. It encodes CASSILTGKTQYF.

In this sample, this clonotype turned up many times. Mismatch with germline at one junction end may stem from a read error. The gene calls are TRBV5-1 and TRBJ2-6; D ambiguous. The CDR3 is 14 residues long. The germline V gene has CDR1 SGHRS and CDR2 YFSETQ. CDR3 coding DNA: TGTGCCAGCAGCTTAGGCTCTGGGGCCAACGTCCTGACTTTC. As protein: CASSLGSGANVLTF. Full variable domain (remainder filled in from reference TRBV5-1 and TRBJ2-6): KAGVTQTPRYLIKTRGQQVTLSCSPISGHRSVSWYQQTPGQGLQFLFEYFSETQRNKGNFPGRFSGRQFSNSRSEMNVSTLELGDSALYLCASSLGSGANVLTFGAGSRLTVL.

This clonotype was counted only a few times. The V gene is TRBV5-1, the J gene TRBJ1-1, with D uncertain. The germline V and J ends were trimmed by 4 bases and 1 base, with 14 bases remaining between them. The CDR3 has 15 residues. Germline lookup yields CDR1 SGHRS and CDR2 YFSETQ. CDR3 DNA sequence: TGCGCCAGCAGCCCCGGTGGGAGTTCGAACACTGAAGCTTTCTTT. Translating it yields CASSPGGSSNTEAFF.

Notes on this clonotype: Germline and junction disagree at one end, which may indicate a read error. The chain carries TRBV6-2 or TRBV6-3 and TRBJ1-2; D is unresolved. The CDR3 spans 14 residues. CDR1 and CDR2 from the germline V gene are MNHEY and SVGEGT. CDR3 sequence reads: CASGYRSINYGYTF. CDR3 nucleotide sequence: TGTGCCAGCGGTTACCGCTCGATTAACTATGGCTACACCTTC.

This clonotype appeared a few times. The chain uses TRBV6-1 and TRBJ2-7; D unclear. In germline, CDR1 is MNHNS, CDR2 SASEGT. Trimming took 1 base from V and 3 from J, leaving 10 bases between them. This CDR3 is built from 14 residues. CDR3 amino acids: CASSEGIFRYEQYF. In DNA, the CDR3 is TGTGCCAGCAGTGAAGGTATATTCCGCTACGAGCAGTACTTC.

This clonotype was counted a few times. The rearrangement uses TRBV9 and TRBJ2-7, with D perhaps TRBD1 (5 bases). From germline, CDR1 is SGDLS and CDR2 YYNGEE. The V and J ends lost 4 bases and 3 bases respectively, with 14 bases between them. The CDR3 is 14 amino acids. DNA for the CDR3: TGTGCCAGCAGCCCAACTGACAGATTCTACGAGCAGTACTTC. Its translation is CASSPTDRFYEQYF. Supplemented by reference TRBV9 and TRBJ2-7, the full variable domain reads DSGVTQTPKHLITATGQRVTLRCSPRSGDLSVYWYQQSLDQGLQFLIQYYNGEERAKGNILERFSAQQFPDLHSELNLSSLELGDSALYFCASSPTDRFYEQYFGPGTRLTVT.

The V call is TRBV2, the J call TRBJ2-1; D call uncertain. The CDR3 length is 16 residues. The germline V and J ends were trimmed by 6 bases and 7 bases, with 22 bases remaining between them. Germline V CDR1 and CDR2: SNHLY, FYNNEI. The CDR3 sequence is CASSPSSYHVLNEQFF. The CDR3 coding sequence is TGTGCCAGCAGCCCAAGTAGCTACCACGTTTTAAATGAGCAGTTCTTC.

This clonotype was recorded once. The J gene is TRBJ1-2, the V gene TRBV12-3 or TRBV12-4; perhaps TRBD1 as D (6 bases). Trimming shortened V by 3 bases and J by 8 bases, and 13 bases separated the two germline ends. This CDR3 comprises 13 residues. The chain's CDR3 is CASSFFQGQGYTF. The CDR3 nucleotides are TGTGCCAGCAGTTTCTTTCAGGGGCAAGGCTACACCTTC.

This clonotype was recorded a few times. CDR3 sequence: CASGYTANTEAFF. The CDR3 DNA is TGCGCCAGCGGTTATACAGCGAACACTGAAGCTTTCTTT. This chain joins TRBV5-1 and TRBJ1-1; D uncertain. V was shortened by 7 bases and J by 1 base, with 11 bases between the two germline ends. From germline, CDR1 is SGHRS and CDR2 YFSETQ. CDR3 length equals 13 residues.

This clonotype was recorded a few times. V is TRBV4-2 and J is TRBJ2-5; 8 bases line up with TRBD2. Germline CDR1 LGHNA, CDR2 YNFKEQ. The CDR3 consists of 17 residues. J lost 3 bases, V lost 3 bases, and 12 bases had no gene match. CDR3 protein: CASSQGYGLAQEETQYF. As DNA, the CDR3 is TGTGCCAGCAGCCAGGGATACGGACTAGCCCAAGAAGAGACCCAGTACTTC.

The genes are TRBV7-6 and TRBJ2-4; a possible D gene is TRBD1 (6 bases). V was shortened by 1 base and J by 9 bases, with 13 bases between the two germline ends. Germline CDR1 is SGHVS and CDR2 is FNYEAQ. The CDR3 consists of 14 residues. The CDR3 DNA is TGTGCCAGCAGCTTAGGGACAGACCAAGCCATTCAGTACTTC. This gives the protein CASSLGTDQAIQYF.

The chain links TRBV7-8 to TRBJ1-1; 10 bases match TRBD1. V dropped 4 bases and J dropped 5; count of bases not matched to a gene: 10. The CDR3 is made up of 16 amino acids. Germline V lookup: CDR1 SGHVS, CDR2 FQNEAQ. CDR3 in amino acids: CASSSRRQGAGTEAFF. As DNA, the CDR3 is TGTGCCAGCAGCTCAAGACGACAGGGGGCGGGTACTGAAGCTTTCTTT.

The V call is TRBV4-3, the J call TRBJ2-1, with 14 bases identical to TRBD2. Trimming cost V 1 base and J 8 bases; bases outside gene matches: 13. There are 19 residues in the CDR3. Germline V gene sequence: CDR1 LGHNA, CDR2 YSLEER. The DNA for the CDR3 is TGCGCCAGCAGCCAAGCCCCCCGAGGTGGACTAGCGGGGGGAGATGAGCAGTTCTTC. Protein: CASSQAPRGGLAGGDEQFF.

This clonotype has a handful of counts. This rearrangement joins TRBV12-3 or TRBV12-4 to TRBJ1-1; D is undetermined. This CDR3 has 12 residues. Trimming stripped 10 bases from V and 7 bases from J, with 16 bases between. Here the CDR3 DNA reads TGTGCCACCCTGCTCCGGGGTTTTGAAGCTTTCTTT. As protein: CATLLRGFEAFF.

This chain connects TRBV20-1 to TRBJ1-5, with a weak D call TRBD1 (6 bases). The V gene's germline CDR1 is DFQATT and CDR2 SNEGSKA (reference sequence). The CDR3 loop spans 14 amino acids. With 1 base removed from V and 4 bases from J, the gap between germline ends came to 11 bases. The CDR3 sequence: CSARAYRDNQPQHF. The CDR3 bases are TGCAGTGCTAGAGCTTACAGGGATAATCAGCCCCAGCATTTT.

The chain joins TRBV5-1 to TRBJ2-1, with 9 bases lining up with TRBD1. After removal of 2 bases from V and 0 bases from J, the junction contained 3 bases not matched to a gene. The CDR3 loop spans 16 amino acids. CDR1 SGHRS and CDR2 YFSETQ come from the germline V gene. The CDR3 sequence is CASSFDRGFSYNEQFF. DNA for the CDR3: TGCGCCAGCAGCTTCGACAGGGGGTTCTCCTACAATGAGCAGTTCTTC.

The chain is built from TRBV4-1 and TRBJ1-1, with a tentative D call TRBD1 (5 bases). Trimming cost V 5 bases and J 7 bases, with 20 bases left between them. Looked up from germline, CDR1 is MGHRA and CDR2 is YSYEKL. The CDR3 consists of 15 residues. For the CDR3, the DNA is TGCGCCAGCAGCACCTTTTTCGCGGGGGAAGGTGAAGCTTTCTTT. This encodes CASSTFFAGEGEAFF.

This clonotype is a singleton in its sample. The chain joins TRBV7-2 to TRBJ1-2; 8 nucleotides agree with TRBD1. Germline V lookup: CDR1 SGHTA, CDR2 FQGNSA. With 4 bases clipped from V and 8 bases from J, the junction kept 12 bases outside the gene matches. There are 15 residues in the CDR3. CDR3 coding DNA: TGTGCCAGCAGCTCCACGCGGACAGGGAGATACGGCTACACCTTC. Residues: CASSSTRTGRYGYTF.

This clonotype was recorded a few times. The V and J genes are TRBV27 and TRBJ2-7; the D gene is possibly TRBD2 (5 bases). CDR3 size: 16 residues. V lost 5 bases and J 0 bases, leaving 17 bases between the germline ends. Per germline, CDR1 MNHEY and CDR2 SMNVEV (reference sequence). CDR3 amino acids: CASSPSLGRSSYEQYF. The CDR3 coding sequence is TGTGCCAGCAGTCCATCACTGGGGAGAAGCTCCTACGAGCAGTACTTC.

The chain joins TRBV7-2 to TRBJ2-7; possible D gene TRBD2, 5 bases. V lost 6 bases to trimming and J lost 0 bases, with 15 bases between them. This CDR3 is built from 15 residues. The germline V gene has CDR1 SGHTA and CDR2 FQGNSA. CDR3 sequence: CASSQPTGFSYEQYF. In nucleotides, the CDR3 is TGTGCCAGCAGTCAACCAACGGGGTTCTCCTACGAGCAGTACTTC.

J is TRBJ2-4 and V is TRBV20-1, with D unresolved. With the DNA end fitting TRBJ2-7 better, the J assignment may be wrong. Germline loops: CDR1 DFQATT, CDR2 SNEGSKA (reference sequence). This CDR3 comprises 12 residues. CDR3 in amino acids: CSARGRGPEQYF. The DNA for the CDR3 is TGCAGTGCTAGAGGGAGAGGACCCGAGCAGTACTTC.